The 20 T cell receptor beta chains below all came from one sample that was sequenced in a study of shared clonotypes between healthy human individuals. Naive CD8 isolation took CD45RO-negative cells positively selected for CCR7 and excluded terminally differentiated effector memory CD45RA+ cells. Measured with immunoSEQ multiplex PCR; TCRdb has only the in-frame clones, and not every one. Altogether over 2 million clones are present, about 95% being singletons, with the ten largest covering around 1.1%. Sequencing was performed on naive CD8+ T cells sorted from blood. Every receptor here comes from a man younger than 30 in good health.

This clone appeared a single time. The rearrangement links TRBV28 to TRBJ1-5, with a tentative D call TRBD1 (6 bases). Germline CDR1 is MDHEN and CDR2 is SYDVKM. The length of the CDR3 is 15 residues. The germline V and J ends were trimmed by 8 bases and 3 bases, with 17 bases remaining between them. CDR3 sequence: CASAVQGVPNQPQHF. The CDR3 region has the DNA TGTGCCAGCGCGGTACAGGGAGTGCCCAATCAGCCCCAGCATTTT.

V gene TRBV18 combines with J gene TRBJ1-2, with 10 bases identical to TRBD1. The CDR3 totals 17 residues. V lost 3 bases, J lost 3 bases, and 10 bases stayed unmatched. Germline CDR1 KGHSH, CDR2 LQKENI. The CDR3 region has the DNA TGTGCCAGCTCACCCTCCGGGACAGGGGTGAAGGACTATGGCTACACCTTC. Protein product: CASSPSGTGVKDYGYTF.

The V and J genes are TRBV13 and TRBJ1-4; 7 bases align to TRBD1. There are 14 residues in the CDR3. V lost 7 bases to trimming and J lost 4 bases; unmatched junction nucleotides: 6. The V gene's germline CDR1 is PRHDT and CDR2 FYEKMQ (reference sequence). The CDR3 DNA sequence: TGTGCCAGCACCCTGGACAGGTATAATGAAAAACTGTTTTTT. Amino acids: CASTLDRYNEKLFF.

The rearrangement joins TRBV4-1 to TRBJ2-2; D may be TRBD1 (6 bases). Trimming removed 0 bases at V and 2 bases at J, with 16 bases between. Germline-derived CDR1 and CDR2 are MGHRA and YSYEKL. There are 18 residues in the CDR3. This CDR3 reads CASSQDGATGLNTGELFF. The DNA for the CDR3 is TGCGCCAGCAGCCAAGATGGGGCGACAGGCCTAAACACCGGGGAGCTGTTTTTT.

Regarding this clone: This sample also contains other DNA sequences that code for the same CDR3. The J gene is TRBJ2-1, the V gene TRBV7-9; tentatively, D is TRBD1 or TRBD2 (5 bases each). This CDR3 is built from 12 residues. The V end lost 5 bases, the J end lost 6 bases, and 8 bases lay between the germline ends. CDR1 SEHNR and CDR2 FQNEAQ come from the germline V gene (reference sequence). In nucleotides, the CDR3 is TGTGCCAGCAGCGGGGGTGGCAATGAGCAGTTCTTC. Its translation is CASSGGGNEQFF. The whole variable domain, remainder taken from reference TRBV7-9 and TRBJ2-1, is DTGVSQNPRHKITKRGQNVTFRCDPISEHNRLYWYRQTLGQGPEFLTYFQNEAQLEKSRLLSDRFSAERPKGSFSTLEIQRTEQGDSAMYLCASSGGGNEQFFGPGTRLTVL.

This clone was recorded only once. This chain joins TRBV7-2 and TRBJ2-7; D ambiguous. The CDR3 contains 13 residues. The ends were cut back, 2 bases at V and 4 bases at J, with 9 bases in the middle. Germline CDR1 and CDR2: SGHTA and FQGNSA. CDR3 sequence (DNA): TGTGCCAGCAGCTTAATTTCAGGTTACGAGCAGTACTTC. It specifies CASSLISGYEQYF. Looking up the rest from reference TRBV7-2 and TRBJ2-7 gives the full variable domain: GAGVSQSPSNKVTEKGKDVELRCDPISGHTALYWYRQSLGQGLEFLIYFQGNSAPDKSGLPSDRFSAERTGGSVSTLTIQRTQQEDSAVYLCASSLISGYEQYFGPGTRLTVT.

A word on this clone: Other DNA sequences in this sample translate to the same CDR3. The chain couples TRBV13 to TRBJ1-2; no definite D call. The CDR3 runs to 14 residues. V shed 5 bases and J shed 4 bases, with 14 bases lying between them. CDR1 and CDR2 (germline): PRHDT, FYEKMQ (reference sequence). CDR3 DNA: TGTGCCAGCAGCCGACCCCGGGAATCCTATGGCTACACCTTC. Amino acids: CASSRPRESYGYTF.

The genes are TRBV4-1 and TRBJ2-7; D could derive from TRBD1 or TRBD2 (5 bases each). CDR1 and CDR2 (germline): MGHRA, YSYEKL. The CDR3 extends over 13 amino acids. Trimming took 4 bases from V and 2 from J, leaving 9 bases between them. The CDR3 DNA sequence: TGCGCCAGCAGCCCACGGGGCGCCTACGAGCAGTACTTC. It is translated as CASSPRGAYEQYF.

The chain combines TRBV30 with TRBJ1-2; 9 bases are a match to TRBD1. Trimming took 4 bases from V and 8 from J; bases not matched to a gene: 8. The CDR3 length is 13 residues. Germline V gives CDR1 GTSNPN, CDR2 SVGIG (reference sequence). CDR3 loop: CAWIRQGERGYTF. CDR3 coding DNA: TGTGCCTGGATACGACAGGGGGAGAGAGGCTACACCTTC. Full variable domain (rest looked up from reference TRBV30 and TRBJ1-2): SQTIHQWPATLVQPVGSPLSLECTVEGTSNPNLYWYRQAAGRGLQLLFYSVGIGQISSEVPQNLSASRPQDRQFILSSKKLLLSDSGFYLCAWIRQGERGYTFGSGTRLTVV.

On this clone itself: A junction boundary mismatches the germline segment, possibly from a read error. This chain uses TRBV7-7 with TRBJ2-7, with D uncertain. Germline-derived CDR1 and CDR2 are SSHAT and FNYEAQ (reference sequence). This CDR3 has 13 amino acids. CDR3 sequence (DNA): TGTGCTAGCAGTATAGGGCAATGGGACGAGCAGTACTTC. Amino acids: CASSIGQWDEQYF.

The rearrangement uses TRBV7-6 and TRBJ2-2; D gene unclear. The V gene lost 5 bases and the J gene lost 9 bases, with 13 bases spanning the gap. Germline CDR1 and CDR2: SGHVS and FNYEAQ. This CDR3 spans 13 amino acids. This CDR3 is CASSPGLKWELFF. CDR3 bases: TGTGCCAGCAGCCCTGGGCTTAAGTGGGAGCTGTTTTTT.

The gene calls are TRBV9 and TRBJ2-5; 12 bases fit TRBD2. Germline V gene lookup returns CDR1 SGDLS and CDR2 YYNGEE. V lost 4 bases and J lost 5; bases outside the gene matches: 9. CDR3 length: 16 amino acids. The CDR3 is CASSPQPSGRGETQYF. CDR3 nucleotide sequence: TGTGCCAGCAGCCCTCAGCCTAGCGGGAGGGGGGAGACCCAGTACTTC.

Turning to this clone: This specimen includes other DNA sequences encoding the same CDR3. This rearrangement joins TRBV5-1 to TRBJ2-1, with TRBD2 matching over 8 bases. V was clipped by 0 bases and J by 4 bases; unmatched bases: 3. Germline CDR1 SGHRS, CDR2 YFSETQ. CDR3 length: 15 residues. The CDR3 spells CASSLVAGPYNEQFF. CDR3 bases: TGCGCCAGCAGCTTGGTAGCGGGGCCATACAATGAGCAGTTCTTC.

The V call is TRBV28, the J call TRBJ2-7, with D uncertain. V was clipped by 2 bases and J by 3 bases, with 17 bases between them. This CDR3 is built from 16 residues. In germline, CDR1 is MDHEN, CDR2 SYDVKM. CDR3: CASSLPPDPVNYEQYF. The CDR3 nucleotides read TGTGCCAGCAGTTTACCCCCGGACCCGGTCAACTACGAGCAGTACTTC.

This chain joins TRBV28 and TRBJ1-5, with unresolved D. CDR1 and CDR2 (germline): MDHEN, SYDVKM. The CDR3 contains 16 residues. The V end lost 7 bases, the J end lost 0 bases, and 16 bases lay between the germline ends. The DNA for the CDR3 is TGTGCCAGCATCCGAGACGGAACATATAGCAATCAGCCCCAGCATTTT. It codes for CASIRDGTYSNQPQHF.

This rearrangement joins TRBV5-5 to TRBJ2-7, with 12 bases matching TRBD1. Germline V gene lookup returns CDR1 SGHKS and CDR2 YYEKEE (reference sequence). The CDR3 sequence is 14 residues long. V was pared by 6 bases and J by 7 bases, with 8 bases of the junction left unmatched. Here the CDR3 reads CASNARDRGPEQYF. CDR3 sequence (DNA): TGTGCCAGCAACGCCCGGGACAGGGGGCCTGAGCAGTACTTC.

The chain's CDR3 is CASSRQGFSYEQYF. The CDR3 DNA reads as TGTGCCAGCAGCCGACAGGGGTTTTCCTACGAGCAGTACTTC. This chain uses TRBV7-8 with TRBJ2-7; 8 bases agree with TRBD1. The J segment lost 1 base and the V segment lost 5 bases, leaving 4 bases of the junction unmatched. This CDR3 is built from 14 residues. Germline V gene data show CDR1 as SGHVS and CDR2 as FQNEAQ.

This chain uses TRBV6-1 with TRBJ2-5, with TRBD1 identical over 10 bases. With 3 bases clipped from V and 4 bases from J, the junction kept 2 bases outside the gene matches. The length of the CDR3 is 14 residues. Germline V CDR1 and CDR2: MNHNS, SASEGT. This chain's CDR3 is CASSDWTGGETQYF. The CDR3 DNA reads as TGTGCCAGCAGTGATTGGACAGGGGGAGAGACCCAGTACTTC.

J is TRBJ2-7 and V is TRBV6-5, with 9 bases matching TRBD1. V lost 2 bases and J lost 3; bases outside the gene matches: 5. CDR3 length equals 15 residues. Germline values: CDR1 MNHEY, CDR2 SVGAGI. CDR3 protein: CASSYLPDRGYEQYF. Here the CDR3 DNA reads TGTGCCAGCAGTTACCTACCGGACAGGGGCTACGAGCAGTACTTC.

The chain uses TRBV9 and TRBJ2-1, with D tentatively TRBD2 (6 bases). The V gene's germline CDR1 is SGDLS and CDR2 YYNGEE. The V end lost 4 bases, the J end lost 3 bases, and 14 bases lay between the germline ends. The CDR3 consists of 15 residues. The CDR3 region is CASSLEGSGYNEQFF. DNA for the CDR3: TGTGCCAGCAGCCTCGAGGGTAGCGGCTACAATGAGCAGTTCTTC.